The sequence of this T cell receptor beta chain was determined in a study of T cells in Graves' hyperthyroidism and ophthalmopathy. Study-level findings and limits: Blood also held most thyroid clonotypes expanded beyond 0.001. In validation, the model predicted ophthalmopathy. These predictions came a median 6.5 months before onset.

Orbital computed tomography and thyroid ultrasound, together with serum TRAb and thyroxine and clinical symptoms, were used for diagnoses. The source of the PBMCs was less than 12 ml of fresh peripheral blood. This clonotype has just a few counts. Its specificity is unknown. Using RNA transcripts as the source, TCR beta CDR3 regions were amplified. HTBI primers drove first-round RT-PCR of the TCR CDR3. TCRdb itself ran the multiplex PCR reads through MiXCR, one entry per CDR3 protein. The table has approximately 600,000 distinct CDR3 sequences, about 20% seen once. The source material was blood. This sequence was found in a man younger than 45 with Graves' ophthalmopathy.

CDR3 coding DNA: TGCAGTGCTAGAGATCAGGGGGAGCCCCAGCATTTT. This sequence encodes CSARDQGEPQHF. The V and J genes are TRBV20-1 and TRBJ1-5, with 7 bases lining up with TRBD1. The V and J ends lost 0 bases and 8 bases, in that order; junction bases with no gene match: 1. There are 12 residues in the CDR3. From germline, CDR1 is DFQATT and CDR2 SNEGSKA (reference sequence).